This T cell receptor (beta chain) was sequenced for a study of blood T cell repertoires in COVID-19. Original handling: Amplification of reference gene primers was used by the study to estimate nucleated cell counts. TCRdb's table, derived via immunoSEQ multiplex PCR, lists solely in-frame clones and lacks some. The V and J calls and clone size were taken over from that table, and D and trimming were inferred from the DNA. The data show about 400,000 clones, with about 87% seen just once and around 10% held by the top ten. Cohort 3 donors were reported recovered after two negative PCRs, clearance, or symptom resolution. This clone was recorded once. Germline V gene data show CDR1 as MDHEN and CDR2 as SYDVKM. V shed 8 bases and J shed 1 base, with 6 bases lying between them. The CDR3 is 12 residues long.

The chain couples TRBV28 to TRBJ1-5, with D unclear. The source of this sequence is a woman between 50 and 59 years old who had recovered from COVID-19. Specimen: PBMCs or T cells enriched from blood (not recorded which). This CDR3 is CASAESNQPQHF. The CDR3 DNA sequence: TGTGCCAGCGCCGAGAGCAATCAGCCCCAGCATTTT.